These T cell receptor beta chains were read from a single sample in a study of T-cell reconstitution after alpha-beta-depleted transplantation in children. Via MiXCR, TCRdb re-called the PCR reads, giving one row per CDR3 protein. The table records about 440,000 distinct CDR3 sequences, around 46% of them present only once. Sequences were derived from PBMCs, sampled before TCRalphabeta/CD19-depleted stem cell transplant. Receptors were obtained from a girl aged 2-10 years with aplastic anemia, due to receive a stem cell transplant. Each CDR3 is given with its conserved first and last residue. The D gene is left open where the match is weak.

cdr3_aa: CASSRSWGRGQEQYF
d_call: TRBD1
cdr3_length: 15
v_call: TRBV12-3/TRBV12-4
j_call: TRBJ2-7

cdr3_aa: CASSLGDREFYNEQFF
d_call: TRBD1
cdr3_length: 16
v_call: TRBV5-1
j_call: TRBJ2-1

cdr3_aa: CASSGPGQFRPYNEQFF
d_call: -
cdr3_length: 17
v_call: TRBV21-1
j_call: TRBJ2-1

cdr3_aa: CASSRDRAGNEQFF
d_call: TRBD1
cdr3_length: 14
v_call: TRBV4-1
j_call: TRBJ2-1

cdr3_aa: CSARAPLGTGELFF
d_call: -
cdr3_length: 14
v_call: TRBV20-1
j_call: TRBJ2-2

cdr3_aa: CASSPRQGGGSYEQYF
d_call: -
cdr3_length: 16
v_call: TRBV27
j_call: TRBJ2-7

cdr3_aa: CASSSYRFMGEGLEQYF
d_call: TRBD2
cdr3_length: 17
v_call: TRBV28
j_call: TRBJ2-3

cdr3_aa: CSAATSSYEQYF
d_call: -
cdr3_length: 12
v_call: TRBV20-1
j_call: TRBJ2-7

cdr3_aa: CSAMDYNSSKEQFF
d_call: -
cdr3_length: 14
v_call: TRBV20-1
j_call: TRBJ2-1

cdr3_aa: CASSPNLVNEQFF
d_call: -
cdr3_length: 13
v_call: TRBV11-2
j_call: TRBJ2-1

cdr3_aa: CSARGRRGTSSTDTQYF
d_call: -
cdr3_length: 17
v_call: TRBV20-1
j_call: TRBJ2-3

cdr3_aa: CSVEGALAGGPVEQYF
d_call: TRBD2
cdr3_length: 16
v_call: TRBV29-1
j_call: TRBJ2-7

cdr3_aa: CASSARIGGRDTEAFF
d_call: -
cdr3_length: 16
v_call: TRBV7-9
j_call: TRBJ1-1

cdr3_aa: CASSRRDFSYEQYF
d_call: -
cdr3_length: 14
v_call: TRBV28
j_call: TRBJ2-7

cdr3_aa: CATNRGTDTQYF
d_call: -
cdr3_length: 12
v_call: TRBV28
j_call: TRBJ2-3

cdr3_aa: CASSPQTGGYTEAFF
d_call: TRBD1
cdr3_length: 15
v_call: TRBV3-1
j_call: TRBJ1-1

cdr3_aa: CSVTLAGGETQYF
d_call: TRBD2
cdr3_length: 13
v_call: TRBV29-1
j_call: TRBJ2-5

cdr3_aa: CASGPAMGKETDTQYF
d_call: -
cdr3_length: 16
v_call: TRBV12-5
j_call: TRBJ2-3

cdr3_aa: CASRESGTSTDTQYF
d_call: -
cdr3_length: 15
v_call: TRBV6-1
j_call: TRBJ2-3

cdr3_aa: CSAYPGLAIRERTGELFF
d_call: TRBD2
cdr3_length: 18
v_call: TRBV20-1
j_call: TRBJ2-2

cdr3_aa: CASSVDRAGNIQYF
d_call: TRBD1
cdr3_length: 14
v_call: TRBV6-1
j_call: TRBJ2-4

cdr3_aa: CASMKDPYSNTGELFF
d_call: -
cdr3_length: 16
v_call: TRBV4-1
j_call: TRBJ2-2

cdr3_aa: CASSQGGSPSYEQYF
d_call: -
cdr3_length: 15
v_call: TRBV4-1
j_call: TRBJ2-7

cdr3_aa: CSVETGRGYGYTF
d_call: -
cdr3_length: 13
v_call: TRBV29-1
j_call: TRBJ1-2

cdr3_aa: CASSPVGLVIYEQYF
d_call: -
cdr3_length: 15
v_call: TRBV7-6
j_call: TRBJ2-7

cdr3_aa: CAISRQGNTGELFF
d_call: TRBD1
cdr3_length: 14
v_call: TRBV10-3
j_call: TRBJ2-2

cdr3_aa: CSAPNQETQYF
d_call: -
cdr3_length: 11
v_call: TRBV20-1
j_call: TRBJ2-5

cdr3_aa: CASSLGGGNPYNEQFF
d_call: TRBD2
cdr3_length: 16
v_call: TRBV5-1
j_call: TRBJ2-1

cdr3_aa: CASTIPSTDTQYF
d_call: -
cdr3_length: 13
v_call: TRBV5-6
j_call: TRBJ2-3

cdr3_aa: CATSGLDSAEETQYF
d_call: -
cdr3_length: 15
v_call: TRBV24-1
j_call: TRBJ2-5

cdr3_aa: CASSSSANTEAFF
d_call: -
cdr3_length: 13
v_call: TRBV7-2
j_call: TRBJ1-1

cdr3_aa: CASRPGTVYNEQFF
d_call: TRBD1
cdr3_length: 14
v_call: TRBV12-3/TRBV12-4
j_call: TRBJ2-1

cdr3_aa: CATSRAPPNTYEQYF
d_call: -
cdr3_length: 15
v_call: TRBV15
j_call: TRBJ2-7

cdr3_aa: CSARDISGGPDTQYF
d_call: TRBD2
cdr3_length: 15
v_call: TRBV20-1
j_call: TRBJ2-3

cdr3_aa: CASTTAGDSGANVLTF
d_call: -
cdr3_length: 16
v_call: TRBV28
j_call: TRBJ2-6

cdr3_aa: CASSSPDQTEAFF
d_call: -
cdr3_length: 13
v_call: TRBV12-3/TRBV12-4
j_call: TRBJ1-1

cdr3_aa: CSASAVEVEQYF
d_call: -
cdr3_length: 12
v_call: TRBV20-1
j_call: TRBJ2-7

cdr3_aa: CASSLAPFSEQFF
d_call: -
cdr3_length: 13
v_call: TRBV7-2
j_call: TRBJ2-1

cdr3_aa: CASRRDASYEQYF
d_call: -
cdr3_length: 13
v_call: TRBV5-1
j_call: TRBJ2-7

cdr3_aa: CAINAGTAYYEQYF
d_call: TRBD1
cdr3_length: 14
v_call: TRBV10-3
j_call: TRBJ2-7

cdr3_aa: CASSPPRVNEQFF
d_call: -
cdr3_length: 13
v_call: TRBV5-6
j_call: TRBJ2-1

cdr3_aa: CASSGVRPEQFF
d_call: -
cdr3_length: 12
v_call: TRBV6-1
j_call: TRBJ2-1

cdr3_aa: CAMLDPTAFF
d_call: -
cdr3_length: 10
v_call: TRBV5-1
j_call: TRBJ1-1

cdr3_aa: CASSQGTSLYGYTF
d_call: -
cdr3_length: 14
v_call: TRBV5-1
j_call: TRBJ1-2

cdr3_aa: CASSLAGKDGAPYEQYF
d_call: -
cdr3_length: 17
v_call: TRBV7-9
j_call: TRBJ2-7

cdr3_aa: CASSLVRGDYTF
d_call: -
cdr3_length: 12
v_call: TRBV5-6
j_call: TRBJ1-2

cdr3_aa: CSARGALATNTGELFF
d_call: -
cdr3_length: 16
v_call: TRBV20-1
j_call: TRBJ2-2

cdr3_aa: CASSLDSPYNEQFF
d_call: -
cdr3_length: 14
v_call: TRBV7-2
j_call: TRBJ2-1

cdr3_aa: CASNVGTGHPGVGDTQYF
d_call: TRBD1
cdr3_length: 18
v_call: TRBV27
j_call: TRBJ2-3

cdr3_aa: CASSATIGAETQYF
d_call: -
cdr3_length: 14
v_call: TRBV6-1
j_call: TRBJ2-5

cdr3_aa: CASSWTGTPNTGELFF
d_call: -
cdr3_length: 16
v_call: TRBV13
j_call: TRBJ2-2

cdr3_aa: CASSYGLMSSYNEQFF
d_call: -
cdr3_length: 16
v_call: TRBV6-5
j_call: TRBJ2-1

cdr3_aa: CASSPWGDPDTQYF
d_call: -
cdr3_length: 14
v_call: TRBV28
j_call: TRBJ2-3

cdr3_aa: CASSKDTNYGYTF
d_call: -
cdr3_length: 13
v_call: TRBV5-5
j_call: TRBJ1-2

cdr3_aa: CSVAHDGPYEQYF
d_call: -
cdr3_length: 13
v_call: TRBV29-1
j_call: TRBJ2-7

cdr3_aa: CASSPKREGFYNEQFF
d_call: TRBD2
cdr3_length: 16
v_call: TRBV5-6
j_call: TRBJ2-1

cdr3_aa: CASSNPAGGETQYF
d_call: TRBD2
cdr3_length: 14
v_call: TRBV25-1
j_call: TRBJ2-5

cdr3_aa: CSLLEGNTIYF
d_call: -
cdr3_length: 11
v_call: TRBV29-1
j_call: TRBJ1-3

cdr3_aa: CSARDEGQGELYEQYF
d_call: TRBD1
cdr3_length: 16
v_call: TRBV20-1
j_call: TRBJ2-7

cdr3_aa: CASSLLLNEQYF
d_call: -
cdr3_length: 12
v_call: TRBV12-3/TRBV12-4
j_call: TRBJ2-7